This paragraph covers one T cell receptor (beta chain) sequence. Its antigen is as yet unknown. The CDR3 spans 13 residues. The trim removed 5 bases at V and 9 bases at J, leaving 4 bases unmatched. The germline gives CDR1 LNHDA, CDR2 SQIVND (reference sequence). PCR was performed using 60 Vbeta and 13 Jbeta primers. Using immunoSEQ multiplex PCR, the repertoire was profiled, and TCRdb retains in-frame clones only, with some absent. The sample shows around 110,000 clones, roughly three quarters of them seen only once. This sample is part of a study of cytomegalovirus exposure and HLA in healthy donors. For the study at large: Among about 200 million T cells, an earlier analysis found 117 million unique TCR beta sequences. Whole-study findings and limits: The classifier reportedly diagnosed cytomegalovirus status with high sensitivity and specificity. In terms of immune exposure information, only CMV serostatus was available. Among TCR sequences, most were rare, though some public TCRs appeared in many donors.

Sequencing was carried out using PBMCs. The J gene is TRBJ2-1, the V gene TRBV19, with TRBD2 identical over 10 bases. This TCR derives from a woman between 18 and 30 years old in good health and CMV-seropositive. CDR3 amino acids: CASSVAGGSEQFF. The CDR3 nucleotides are TGTGCCAGTAGTGTAGCGGGAGGCAGTGAGCAGTTCTTC.